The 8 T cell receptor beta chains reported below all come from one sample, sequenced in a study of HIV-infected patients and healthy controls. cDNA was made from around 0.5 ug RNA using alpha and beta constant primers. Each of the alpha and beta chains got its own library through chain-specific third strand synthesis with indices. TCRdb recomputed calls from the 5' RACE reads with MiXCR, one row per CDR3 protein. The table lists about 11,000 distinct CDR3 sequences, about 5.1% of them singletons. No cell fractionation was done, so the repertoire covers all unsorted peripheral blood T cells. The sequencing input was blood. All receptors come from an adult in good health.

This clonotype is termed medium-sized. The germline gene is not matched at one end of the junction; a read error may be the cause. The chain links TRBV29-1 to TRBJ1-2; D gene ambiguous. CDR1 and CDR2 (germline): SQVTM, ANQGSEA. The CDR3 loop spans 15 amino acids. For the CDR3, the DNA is TGCAGCGTTCAAGATCCTGGGAACCTTAACTATGGCTACACCTTC. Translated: CSVQDPGNLNYGYTF.

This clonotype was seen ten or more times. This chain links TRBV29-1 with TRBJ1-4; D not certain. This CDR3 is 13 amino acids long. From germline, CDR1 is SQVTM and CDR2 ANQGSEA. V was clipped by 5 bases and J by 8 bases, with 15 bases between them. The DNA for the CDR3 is TGCAGCGTTACCACCCGGATTCGAGAAAAACTGTTTTTT. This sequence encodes CSVTTRIREKLFF.

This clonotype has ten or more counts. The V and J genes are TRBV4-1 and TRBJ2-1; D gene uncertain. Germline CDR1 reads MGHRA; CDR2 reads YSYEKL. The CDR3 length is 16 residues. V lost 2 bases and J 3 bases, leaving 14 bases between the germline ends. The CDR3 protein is CASSQPRGKNYNEQFF. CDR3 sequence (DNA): TGCGCCAGCAGCCAACCCCGAGGTAAAAACTACAATGAGCAGTTCTTC.

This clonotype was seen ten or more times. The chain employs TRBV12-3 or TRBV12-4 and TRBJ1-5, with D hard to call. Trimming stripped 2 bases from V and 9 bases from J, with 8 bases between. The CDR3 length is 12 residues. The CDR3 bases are TGTGCCAGCAGTTTACCCCCTACGCCCCAGCATTTT. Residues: CASSLPPTPQHF.

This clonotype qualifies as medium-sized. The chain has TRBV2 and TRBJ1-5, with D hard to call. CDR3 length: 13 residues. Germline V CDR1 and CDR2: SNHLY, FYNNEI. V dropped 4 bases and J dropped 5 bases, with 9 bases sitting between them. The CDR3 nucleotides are TGTGCCAGCAGTGGAGGGAGAGATCAGCCCCAGCATTTT. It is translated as CASSGGRDQPQHF.

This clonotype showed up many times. Here the CDR3 reads CASKTQGALNEKLFF. The CDR3 nucleotides read TGTGCCAGCAAAACGCAGGGAGCTCTTAATGAAAAACTGTTTTTT. This chain joins TRBV6-6 and TRBJ1-4; tentative D call: TRBD1 (5 bases). V dropped 7 bases and J dropped 4 bases, with 16 bases sitting between them. The germline V gene has CDR1 MNHNY and CDR2 SVGAGI (reference sequence). The CDR3 spans 15 residues.

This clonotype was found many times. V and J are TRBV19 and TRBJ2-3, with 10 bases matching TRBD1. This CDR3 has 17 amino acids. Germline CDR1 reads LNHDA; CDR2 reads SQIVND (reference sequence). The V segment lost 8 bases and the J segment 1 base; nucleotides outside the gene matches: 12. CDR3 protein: CASRGGQGSVGTDTQYF. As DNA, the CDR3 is TGTGCCAGTCGAGGGGGACAGGGGAGTGTAGGCACAGATACGCAGTATTTT.

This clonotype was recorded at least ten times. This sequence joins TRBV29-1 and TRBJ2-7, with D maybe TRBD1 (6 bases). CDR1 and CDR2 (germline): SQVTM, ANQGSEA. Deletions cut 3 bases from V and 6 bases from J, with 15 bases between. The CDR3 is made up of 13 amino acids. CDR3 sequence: CSVEKLQGGEQYF. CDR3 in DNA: TGCAGCGTTGAGAAGCTACAGGGCGGCGAGCAGTACTTC.